Included here is one TCR beta chain sequence, with context. This clone was detected a few times. There is no known antigen for this receptor. The sample holds no much larger clone one base away, and base qualities are not on file. The data derive from a study of PD-L1 blockade in urothelial cancer (dated by TCRdb to about 2017). Regarding the complete study: All patients started therapy in the mid-2010s and received atezolizumab 1,200 mg intravenously every 3 weeks. Durable clinical benefit was achieved by nine patients but not by the remaining 20. Over 28 patients had pretreatment blood TCR-seq, some 24 had at least one posttreatment blood collection, and some 24 had tumor TCR-seq. Blood samples gave a median of approximately 150,000 T cells and 83,000 or so unique TCRs, with a median clonality of 0.080. The study, an exploratory multi-omic analysis, examined somatic, immune and clinical correlates of response to PD-L1 blockade with atezolizumab in urothelial cancer. Progression-free survival longer than 6 months counted as durable clinical benefit, and TCR features were additionally tested against both progression-free and overall survival. Pretreatment tumor samples, along with matched peripheral blood collected serially before and after atezolizumab treatment, underwent TCR sequencing. An ECOG performance status of 0 or 1 was recorded for the patients, and 0 to 3 prior chemotherapy regimens had been received by the patients. Blood samples were analyzed at two time points: 3 weeks after treatment start (second dose) and 6 weeks after treatment start. About 85% of the roughly 30 patients were males with bladder-origin urothelial cancer, and about 65% of the 29 reported a prior smoking history. Whole exome sequencing and RNA sequencing of pretreatment tumors were performed alongside TCR sequencing in the same patients. Broad study findings and their caveats: Improved progression-free and overall survival was found to be associated with pretreatment peripheral blood TCR clonality below the median. Small sample size (n ≈ 27) and many exploratory analyses mean the results are intended to be hypothesis-generating. Among patients with durable benefit, tumor-associated TCR clones showed greater expansion in peripheral blood 3 weeks after treatment started (n = 22, p = 0.022).

Synthetic TCR analog templates were spiked into each PCR to estimate absolute template abundance from read counts. The immunoSEQ assay used bias-controlled V and J gene primers to amplify TCRbeta CDR3 regions from genomic DNA. Sequencing of rearranged TCRbeta segments was done at approximately 20X coverage. The study's own analysis went as follows. Sequencing errors were corrected by clustering and CDR3s were annotated against IMGT to assign V, D and J genes. Out-of-frame and stop-codon sequences were excluded, and only productive TCRbeta rearrangements were used in downstream analyses. Clonality was computed as one minus Shannon entropy normalized by the log of the number of unique productive sequences. Fisher's exact test with Benjamini-Hochberg correction, at a threshold of adjusted p below 0.01, was used to find clones that differed between time points or between blood and tumor. TCRdb carries this immuneACCESS record with in-frame sequences only. Its versions omit some clonotypes, under half of them owing to an unresolved V gene in the studies checked, with the rest unexplained. V, J and clone size were drawn from that table, and D and trimming were deduced from the DNA. For this sample the table gives 29,000 or so clones, of which 79% were detected only once. The ten top clones hold about 3.7% of the sample.

The CDR3, cysteine through phenylalanine, is 17 amino acids long. Of the read, only the CDR3 DNA is kept; its 51 bases are in frame from base 1. V is reduced by 3 bases and J by 4 bases, leaving a spacing of 19 bases between them. This specimen's time point label, interpreted: peripheral blood 6 weeks after treatment start. The cohort included under 35 patients with locally advanced or metastatic urothelial carcinoma who were treated at Memorial Sloan Kettering on a trial protocol. Peripheral blood mononuclear cells were collected pretreatment and during treatment, with between 1 and 8 total time points obtained per patient. The Qiagen DNeasy Blood extraction kit was used to purify genomic DNA from total PBMCs and from tumor samples. PBMCs were collected pretreatment and during treatment, and were isolated and stored as previously described.

This clonotype was sampled from an older man with urothelial cancer. The chain links TRBV5-3 with TRBJ2-2; no D gene call is confident. TRBV5-3 is flagged as an ORF with uncertain function. The sample consisted of PBMCs, taken around atezolizumab (anti-PD-L1) treatment. The CDR3 protein is CARSYPPWLVGTGELFF. The DNA is TGTGCCAGAAGCTACCCTCCGTGGCTAGTAGGCACCGGGGAGCTGTTTTTT.